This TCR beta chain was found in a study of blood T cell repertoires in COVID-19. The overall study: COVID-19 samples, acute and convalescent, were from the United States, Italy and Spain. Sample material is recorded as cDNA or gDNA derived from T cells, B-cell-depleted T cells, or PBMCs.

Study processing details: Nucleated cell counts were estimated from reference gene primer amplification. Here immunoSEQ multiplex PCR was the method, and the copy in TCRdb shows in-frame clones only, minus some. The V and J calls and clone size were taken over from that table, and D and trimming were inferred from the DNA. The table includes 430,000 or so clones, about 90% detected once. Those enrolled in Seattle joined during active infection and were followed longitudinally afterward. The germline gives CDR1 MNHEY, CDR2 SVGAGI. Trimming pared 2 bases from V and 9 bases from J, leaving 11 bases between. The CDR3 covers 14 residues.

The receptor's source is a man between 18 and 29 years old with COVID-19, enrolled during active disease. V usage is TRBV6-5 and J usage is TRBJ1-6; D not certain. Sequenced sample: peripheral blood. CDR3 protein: CASSYEGRGSPLHF. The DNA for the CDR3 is TGTGCCAGCAGTTACGAGGGTAGAGGTTCACCCCTCCACTTT.